Below, 6 T cell receptor beta chains from the same sample are listed, as sequenced in a study of blood T cell repertoires in COVID-19. Libraries were prepared by immunoSEQ multiplex PCR; TCRdb keeps only in-frame clonotypes and omits some of them. This repertoire shows about 150,000 clones, 70% to 90% found once; its top ten account for 8.3%. Source material: peripheral blood. All receptors come from a woman aged 55 to 70 with COVID-19, enrolled during active disease.

This chain links TRBV6-6 with TRBJ2-1; 7 bases agree with TRBD1. V lost 5 bases, J lost 9 bases, and 4 bases stayed unmatched. Germline V gives CDR1 MNHNY, CDR2 SVGAGI (reference sequence). The CDR3 contains 12 residues. The CDR3 DNA sequence: TGTGCCAGCAGTCACGACAGGGCTGAGCAGTTCTTC. The encoded protein is CASSHDRAEQFF.

The chain uses TRBV2 and TRBJ1-2; maybe TRBD1 (5 bases). Germline CDR1 reads SNHLY; CDR2 reads FYNNEI. Trimming stripped 2 bases from V and 4 bases from J, with 17 bases between. The CDR3 has 16 residues. The CDR3 DNA reads TGTGCCAGCAGTGAATCCCGGTACACAGGCTCCTATGGCTACACCTTC. It specifies CASSESRYTGSYGYTF.

The rearrangement joins TRBV30 to TRBJ1-2; the D gene is possibly TRBD1 (6 bases). The CDR3 loop spans 14 amino acids. Germline CDR1 reads GTSNPN; CDR2 reads SVGIG (reference sequence). With 3 bases removed from V and 6 bases from J, the gap between germline ends came to 17 bases. The DNA of the CDR3 is TGTGCCTGGAGGCAAGGGACATCTTCCCATGGCTACACCTTC. Translating gives CAWRQGTSSHGYTF.

The V and J genes are TRBV5-4 and TRBJ2-7; 11 bases agree with TRBD1. Trimming took 0 bases from V and 1 from J; bases not matched to a gene: 3. CDR3 length: 16 amino acids. Germline V gene data show CDR1 as SGHNT and CDR2 as YYREEE (reference sequence). The CDR3, as DNA: TGTGCCAGCAGCTTGGGCGGGACAGGGGGTTCCTACGAGCAGTACTTC. The encoded protein is CASSLGGTGGSYEQYF.

CDR3 protein: CASSLVGQEANYGYTF. DNA of the CDR3: TGCGCCAGCAGCTTGGTTGGACAGGAAGCTAACTATGGCTACACCTTC. The chain uses TRBV5-1 and TRBJ1-2, with TRBD1 identical over 7 bases. This CDR3 contains 16 residues. Germline lookup yields CDR1 SGHRS and CDR2 YFSETQ. The V and J ends lost 0 bases and 0 bases, in that order; junction bases with no gene match: 5.

The V and J genes are TRBV2 and TRBJ1-2; no clear D gene. Germline values: CDR1 SNHLY, CDR2 FYNNEI. This CDR3 spans 14 amino acids. V lost 5 bases and J 0 bases, leaving 10 bases between the germline ends. The CDR3 protein is CASSPFSANYGYTF. In nucleotides, the CDR3 is TGTGCCAGCAGTCCTTTCAGCGCTAACTATGGCTACACCTTC. The complete variable domain, with remaining parts taken from reference TRBV2 and TRBJ1-2, reads EPEVTQTPSHQVTQMGQEVILRCVPISNHLYFYWYRQILGQKVEFLVSFYNNEISEKSEIFDDQFSVERPDGSNFTLKIRSTKLEDSAMYFCASSPFSANYGYTFGSGTRLTVV.